This TCR beta chain stems from a study of cytomegalovirus exposure and HLA in healthy donors. The study's findings and limits: In an earlier analysis, productive rearrangement rates for most beta V segments clustered near 87% or 30%.

13 Jbeta primers and 60 Vbeta primers were used for the PCR. TCRdb keeps only in-frame clones here, not all; method: immunoSEQ multiplex PCR. Of under 150,000 clones in the sample, roughly four fifths were seen once. The J segment lost 1 base and the V segment lost 0 bases, leaving 11 bases of the junction unmatched. The germline V gene has CDR1 SGHTS and CDR2 YDEGEE. The CDR3 sequence is 19 residues long. Concerning this clone: Its target is not known.

The sequenced material came from PBMCs. The V and J genes are TRBV5-8 and TRBJ2-5; TRBD2 matches 11 bases. This receptor was obtained from a man aged 30 to 45 in good health and CMV-seropositive. CDR3 residues: CASSLARASGGNLQETQYF. The CDR3 DNA is TGTGCCAGCAGCTTGGCCAGGGCTAGCGGGGGGAACCTCCAAGAGACCCAGTACTTC.